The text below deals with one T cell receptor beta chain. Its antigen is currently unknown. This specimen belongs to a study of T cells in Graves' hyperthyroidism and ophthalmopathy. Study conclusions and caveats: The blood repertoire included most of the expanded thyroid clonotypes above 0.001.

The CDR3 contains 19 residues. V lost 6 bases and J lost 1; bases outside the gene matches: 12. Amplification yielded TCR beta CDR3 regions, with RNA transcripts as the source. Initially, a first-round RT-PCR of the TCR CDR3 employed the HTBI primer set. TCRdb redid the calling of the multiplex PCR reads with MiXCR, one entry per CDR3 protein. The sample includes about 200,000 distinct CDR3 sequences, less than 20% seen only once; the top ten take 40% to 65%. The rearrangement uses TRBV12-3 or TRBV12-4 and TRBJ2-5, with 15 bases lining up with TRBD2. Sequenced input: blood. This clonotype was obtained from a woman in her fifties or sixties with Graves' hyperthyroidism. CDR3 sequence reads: CASSGLGLAGGRGQETQYF. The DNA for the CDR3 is TGTGCCAGCAGCGGACTAGGACTAGCGGGAGGGAGGGGCCAAGAGACCCAGTACTTC.